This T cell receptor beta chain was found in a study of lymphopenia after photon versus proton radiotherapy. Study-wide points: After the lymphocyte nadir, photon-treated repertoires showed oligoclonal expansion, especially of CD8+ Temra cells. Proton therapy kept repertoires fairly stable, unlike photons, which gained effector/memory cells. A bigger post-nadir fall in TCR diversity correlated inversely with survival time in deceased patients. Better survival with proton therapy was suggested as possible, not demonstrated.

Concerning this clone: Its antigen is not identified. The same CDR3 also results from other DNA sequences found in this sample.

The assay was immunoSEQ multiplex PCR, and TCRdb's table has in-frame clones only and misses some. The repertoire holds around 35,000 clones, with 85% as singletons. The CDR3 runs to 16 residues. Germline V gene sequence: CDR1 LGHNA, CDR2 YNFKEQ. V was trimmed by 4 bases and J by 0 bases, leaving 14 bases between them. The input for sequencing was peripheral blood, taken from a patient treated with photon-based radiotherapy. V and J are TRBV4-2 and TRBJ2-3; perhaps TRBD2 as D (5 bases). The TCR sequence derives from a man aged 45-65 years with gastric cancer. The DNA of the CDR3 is TGTGCCAGCAGCCCCCAGCCTAGCCTTAGCACAGATACGCAGTATTTT. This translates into CASSPQPSLSTDTQYF.